The rows below give T cell receptor beta chains drawn from one sample of a study of blood T cell repertoires in COVID-19. Sequencing used immunoSEQ multiplex PCR; TCRdb keeps in-frame clones, though not all of them. The sample lists around 170,000 clones; roughly nine tenths were seen once. The sample comprised PBMCs or T cells enriched from blood (not recorded which). These receptors originate from a woman aged 50 to 65 who had recovered from COVID-19. The CDR3 runs from the conserved cysteine through the conserved F or W. The D gene is left open where the match is weak. Clone size is not always given. Where it is, it says once, few, many or a class for expanded clones.

D gene	clone size	J gene	V gene	CDR3 protein	CDR3 DNA
-	once	TRBJ1-2	TRBV29-1	CSVFQANYGYTF	TGCAGCGTTTTCCAGGCCAACTATGGCTACACCTTC
TRBD1	-	TRBJ2-7	TRBV6-5	CASSYLNRGRYEQYF	TGTGCCAGCAGTTACCTGAACAGGGGGCGCTACGAGCAGTACTTC
TRBD1	-	TRBJ2-7	TRBV10-1	CASSPGTGINEQYF	TGCGCCAGCAGCCCCGGGACAGGGATCAACGAGCAGTACTTC
-	-	TRBJ2-7	TRBV11-2	CASSFTEYYEQYF	TGTGCCAGCAGCTTTACAGAGTACTACGAGCAGTACTTC
-	-	TRBJ1-1	TRBV24-1	CATSRGGTATEAFF	TGTGCCACCTCACGAGGGGGTACGGCAACTGAAGCTTTCTTT
-	-	TRBJ2-7	TRBV2	CASTGSYEQYF	TGTGCCAGCACAGGGTCCTACGAGCAGTACTTC
TRBD1	-	TRBJ1-4	TRBV5-1	CASTPGQNNEKLFF	TGCGCCAGCACCCCGGGACAGAATAATGAAAAACTGTTTTTT
-	-	TRBJ2-7	TRBV20-1	CSASSSGSPTGEQYF	TGCAGTGCTAGTTCAAGCGGCAGCCCCACGGGAGAGCAGTACTTC
-	-	TRBJ2-7	TRBV25-1	CAATPTGPAGVEQYF	TGTGCCGCCACGCCCACCGGTCCAGCAGGGGTCGAGCAGTACTTC
-	-	TRBJ2-7	TRBV7-8	CASSLMWAGAHEQYF	TGTGCCAGCAGCTTAATGTGGGCAGGGGCCCACGAGCAGTACTTC
-	-	TRBJ1-5	TRBV3-1/TRBV3-2	CASSQTGVSNQPQHF	TGTGCCAGCAGCCAAACGGGGGTTAGCAATCAGCCCCAGCATTTT
TRBD1	-	TRBJ1-1	TRBV10-2	CASSETGGATEAFF	TGCGCCAGCAGCGAGACAGGGGGGGCGACTGAAGCTTTCTTT
TRBD1	-	TRBJ1-5	TRBV10-3	CAIRGQGGNQPQHF	TGTGCCATCAGAGGACAGGGAGGGAATCAGCCCCAGCATTTT
TRBD2	-	TRBJ2-3	TRBV5-4	CASSPTSASTDTQYF	TGTGCCAGCAGCCCGACTAGCGCTTCCACAGATACGCAGTATTTT
-	-	TRBJ1-6	TRBV14	CASSQSQGRISPLHF	TGTGCCAGCAGCCAGTCACAGGGACGTATTTCACCCCTCCACTTT
TRBD1	-	TRBJ1-2	TRBV4-1	CASSPRQGGPNYGYTF	TGCGCCAGCAGCCCACGACAGGGTGGACCAAACTATGGCTACACCTTC
TRBD1	-	TRBJ1-2	TRBV29-1	CSVEATQGGRSGYTF	TGCAGCGTTGAAGCTACCCAGGGGGGACGGAGTGGCTACACCTTC
TRBD1	-	TRBJ1-3	TRBV19	CASSTWDRASDTIYF	TGTGCCAGTAGTACCTGGGACAGGGCGTCGGACACCATATATTTT
TRBD1	-	TRBJ1-2	TRBV5-1	CASSPATGASYGYTF	TGCGCCAGCAGCCCGGCGACAGGGGCCAGCTATGGCTACACCTTC
TRBD2	many	TRBJ2-1	TRBV7-9	CASSDSAGTSYNEQFF	TGTGCCAGCAGCGATAGCGCCGGGACTAGTTATAATGAGCAGTTCTTC
TRBD2	-	TRBJ2-5	TRBV6-2/TRBV6-3	CASSYRLAGAETQYF	TGTGCCAGCAGTTATCGACTAGCGGGAGCAGAGACCCAGTACTTC
TRBD2	medium-sized	TRBJ2-3	TRBV6-6	CASSPGTSGSSADTQYF	TGTGCCAGCAGTCCGGGGACTAGCGGGAGTAGTGCAGATACGCAGTATTTT
TRBD1	-	TRBJ2-1	TRBV6-1	CASSDAQGPYNEQFF	TGTGCCAGCAGTGACGCACAGGGGCCCTACAATGAGCAGTTCTTC
TRBD2	once	TRBJ2-3	TRBV24-1	CATSEWTSGSQDTQYF	TGTGCCACCAGTGAATGGACTAGCGGGAGTCAAGATACGCAGTATTTT
TRBD1	-	TRBJ1-2	TRBV19	CASSIRTGDGYTF	TGTGCCAGTAGTATAAGGACAGGCGATGGCTACACCTTC
-	-	TRBJ1-3	TRBV24-1	CATSDTGSGNTIYF	TGTGCCACCAGTGATACCGGGTCTGGAAACACCATATATTTT
TRBD1	-	TRBJ2-7	TRBV11-1	CASSPTGTGGIEQYF	TGTGCCAGCAGCCCTACCGGGACAGGGGGGATCGAGCAGTACTTC
TRBD2	-	TRBJ2-7	TRBV28	CASRGGTSGRREQYF	TGTGCCAGCAGGGGGGGGACTAGCGGGAGACGAGAGCAGTACTTC
-	-	TRBJ2-1	TRBV21-1	CASSKAGPGTGKNEQFF	TGTGCCAGCAGCAAAGCAGGGCCCGGGACAGGGAAGAATGAGCAGTTCTTC
-	-	TRBJ2-7	TRBV19	CASSTYLGEQYF	TGTGCCAGTAGTACCTATCTAGGCGAGCAGTACTTC
TRBD2	-	TRBJ2-3	TRBV5-4	CASSGGTSGRDTQYF	TGTGCCAGCAGCGGCGGGACTAGCGGGAGGGATACGCAGTATTTT
TRBD1	-	TRBJ1-4	TRBV19	CASRDRGDEKLFF	TGTGCCAGCCGGGACAGGGGGGACGAAAAACTGTTTTTT
-	-	TRBJ1-2	TRBV11-2	CASSLEGRVDYGYTF	TGTGCCAGCAGCTTAGAGGGCAGGGTCGACTATGGCTACACCTTC
TRBD2	few	TRBJ2-7	TRBV15	CATSKLASGQYF	TGTGCCACCAGCAAACTAGCGTCCGGGCAGTACTTC
TRBD1	-	TRBJ1-5	TRBV7-9	CASSTRGRENQPQHF	TGTGCCAGCAGCACCAGGGGGCGAGAGAATCAGCCCCAGCATTTT